These 13 T cell receptor beta chains were all obtained from the same sample, sequenced in a study of cytomegalovirus exposure and HLA in healthy donors. PCR amplification relied on 60 Vbeta primers (plus 13 Jbeta primers). TCRdb's copy holds only in-frame clones and misses some; the assay was immunoSEQ multiplex PCR. Altogether approximately 140,000 clones are present, roughly 80% being singletons, with the ten largest covering roughly 4.5%. Material for sequencing was PBMCs. The receptors were gathered from a man in his forties in good health and CMV-seropositive.

J is TRBJ1-1 and V is TRBV6-1; 7 bases line up with TRBD1. The junction had 13 bases not matched to a gene; V was cut back by 4 bases and J by 8 bases. Germline CDR1 MNHNS, CDR2 SASEGT. The CDR3 runs to 15 residues. CDR3 DNA: TGTGCCAGCAGTGCAAGAGACAGGGTCCGTGGCGAAGCTTTCTTT. Translating it yields CASSARDRVRGEAFF.

This chain links TRBV5-1 with TRBJ2-5; 10 positions match TRBD1. CDR1 is SGHRS and CDR2 is YFSETQ in the germline V gene. This CDR3 has 15 residues. The V segment lost 4 bases and the J segment 1 base; nucleotides outside the gene matches: 4. CDR3 DNA sequence: TGCGCCAGCAGCCTCCGGGACAGGGGCCAAGAGACCCAGTACTTC. Encoded protein: CASSLRDRGQETQYF.

This chain connects TRBV5-6 to TRBJ1-5, with TRBD1 identical over 7 bases. The CDR3 loop spans 14 amino acids. V dropped 5 bases and J dropped 2; count of bases not matched to a gene: 4. Germline CDR1 SGHDT, CDR2 YYEEEE. CDR3 amino acids: CASSSGTGNQPQHF. The DNA of the CDR3 is TGTGCCAGCAGTTCCGGGACAGGCAATCAGCCCCAGCATTTT. The entire variable domain, with the rest obtained from reference TRBV5-6 and TRBJ1-5, is as follows: DAGVTQSPTHLIKTRGQQVTLRCSPKSGHDTVSWYQQALGQGPQFIFQYYEEEERQRGNFPDRFSGHQFPNYSSELNVNALLLGDSALYLCASSSGTGNQPQHFGDGTRLSIL.

The J gene is TRBJ2-7, the V gene TRBV5-5; no clear D. CDR3 length: 13 residues. Germline CDR1 and CDR2: SGHKS and YYEKEE (reference sequence). V was clipped by 3 bases and J by 1 base, with 8 bases between them. The CDR3 bases are TGTGCCAGCAGCTCTCAGATATCCTACGAGCAGTACTTC. This gives the protein CASSSQISYEQYF.

The V gene is TRBV19, the J gene TRBJ2-7; tentatively, D is TRBD2 (7 bases). The CDR3 runs 17 residues. The germline gives CDR1 LNHDA, CDR2 SQIVND (reference sequence). V was clipped by 5 bases and J by 0 bases, with 20 bases between them. CDR3 bases: TGTGCCAGTAGTCTGGGGGGGCTAGCTCCCGACTCCTACGAGCAGTACTTC. Amino acid sequence: CASSLGGLAPDSYEQYF. The whole variable domain, remainder taken from reference TRBV19 and TRBJ2-7, is DGGITQSPKYLFRKEGQNVTLSCEQNLNHDAMYWYRQDPGQGLRLIYYSQIVNDFQKGDIAEGYSVSREKKESFPLTVTSAQKNPTAFYLCASSLGGLAPDSYEQYFGPGTRLTVT.

The chain couples TRBV5-6 to TRBJ2-7, with D possibly TRBD1 on 6 matching bases. The CDR3 is 11 residues long. Germline loops: CDR1 SGHDT, CDR2 YYEEEE. The V end lost 6 bases, the J end lost 4 bases, and 8 bases lay between the germline ends. The CDR3 sequence is CASKGQYEQYF. The CDR3 coding sequence is TGTGCCAGCAAAGGACAGTACGAGCAGTACTTC.

The genes are TRBV5-1 and TRBJ1-3, with D possibly TRBD1 on 5 matching bases. The CDR3 sequence is 16 residues long. V lost 0 bases to trimming and J lost 4 bases, with 14 bases between them. Germline V gives CDR1 SGHRS, CDR2 YFSETQ. The CDR3 sequence is CASSLGGTRYGNTIYF. The CDR3 DNA reads as TGCGCCAGCAGCTTGGGAGGGACTCGGTACGGAAACACCATATATTTT.

The chain employs TRBV27 and TRBJ2-5; 10 nucleotides line up with TRBD2. The CDR3 spans 15 residues. J gave up 5 bases and V 8 bases, and 11 bases lay outside the gene matches. Germline V gene lookup returns CDR1 MNHEY and CDR2 SMNVEV (reference sequence). Here the CDR3 reads CASGWLAGVGETQYF. DNA for the CDR3: TGTGCCAGCGGCTGGCTAGCGGGAGTTGGGGAGACCCAGTACTTC.

The chain links TRBV5-1 to TRBJ1-2; D unclear. This CDR3 has 12 amino acids. CDR1 and CDR2 (germline): SGHRS, YFSETQ. V was pared by 4 bases and J by 4 bases, with 8 bases between. The CDR3: CASSQATYGYTF. The CDR3 DNA follows: TGCGCCAGCAGCCAGGCCACCTATGGCTACACCTTC.

CDR3 sequence (DNA): TGCGCCAGCAGCCCTACAGGGGCCCCCGAATTCCTTCAGTACTTC. Residues: CASSPTGAPEFLQYF. The chain joins TRBV5-1 to TRBJ2-4; TRBD1 matches at 7 bases. CDR1 and CDR2 (germline): SGHRS, YFSETQ. V dropped 4 bases and J dropped 11; count of bases not matched to a gene: 15. This CDR3 has 15 amino acids.

The genes are TRBV18 and TRBJ1-2, with D unclear. Trimming stripped 3 bases from V and 3 bases from J, with 14 bases between. Germline V gene data show CDR1 as KGHSH and CDR2 as LQKENI. The CDR3 covers 15 residues. The CDR3 DNA follows: TGTGCCAGCTCACCTACCACTACACTAGACTATGGCTACACCTTC. This translates into CASSPTTTLDYGYTF. The whole variable domain, remainder taken from reference TRBV18 and TRBJ1-2, is NAGVMQNPRHLVRRRGQEARLRCSPMKGHSHVYWYRQLPEEGLKFMVYLQKENIIDESGMPKERFSAEFPKEGPSILRIQQVVRGDSAAYFCASSPTTTLDYGYTFGSGTRLTVV.

This clone was counted once. V gene TRBV5-1 combines with J gene TRBJ2-3; 8 bases align to TRBD1. Germline CDR1 reads SGHRS; CDR2 reads YFSETQ. The ends lost 7 bases at V and 0 bases at J; junction bases unmatched: 4. There are 14 residues in the CDR3. The CDR3 DNA follows: TGCGCCAGCTCGGACAGGGCTAGCACAGATACGCAGTATTTT. It specifies CASSDRASTDTQYF.

The chain employs TRBV19 and TRBJ2-7; tentatively, D is TRBD1 (6 bases). The ends were cut back, 2 bases at V and 1 base at J, with 9 bases in the middle. From germline, CDR1 is LNHDA and CDR2 SQIVND (reference sequence). The CDR3 sequence is 14 residues long. CDR3 DNA sequence: TGTGCCAGTAGTATACGGGACACTTCCTACGAGCAGTACTTC. It yields the protein CASSIRDTSYEQYF.